Here is one T cell receptor (beta chain) with its context. The antigen is not known. Mismatch with germline at one junction end may stem from a read error. The CDR3 contains 13 residues. The germline V gene encodes CDR1 WSHSY and CDR2 SAAADI. The data were obtained in a study of T cell responses to AZD1222 COVID-19 vaccine. Findings and limits, study-wide: As reported, nearly half of all spike-specific TCRs target variant regions that are unmutated. Baseline antibody screening turned up just six or seven seropositive AZD1222 recipients. Clonal diversity was possibly underestimated, and white British individuals and females predominated among donors.

Assay: immunoSEQ multiplex PCR; the TCRdb copy retains only in-frame clones and omits some. The table includes about 130,000 clones, 88% detected once. Material: peripheral blood, obtained on day 0 of MenACWY control vaccination. This TCR derives from an adult in good health. The rearrangement links TRBV10-2 to TRBJ1-2; D ambiguous. The CDR3 protein is CASGESPTYGYTF. The CDR3 coding sequence is TGCGCCAGCGGTGAATCCCCCACCTATGGCTACACCTTC.